This TCR beta chain was sequenced for a study of shared clonotypes between healthy human individuals. Data came from immunoSEQ multiplex PCR; TCRdb stores just in-frame clones and leaves some out. The profile shows roughly 1,000,000 clones, about 80% of them singletons. Remarks on this clone: Other nucleotide sequences in the sample specify the same CDR3.

Each of the donors was a healthy adult who was HIV-negative and had not had a recent acute infection or vaccination. V was trimmed by 4 bases and J by 3 bases, leaving 7 bases between them. Germline V gene data show CDR1 as SQVTM and CDR2 as ANQGSEA. The CDR3 totals 12 residues. The chain recombines TRBV29-1 with TRBJ2-1; D uncertain. The origin of this receptor is a man between 18 and 29 years old in good health. Some clones in this sample may be carry-over from other donors' samples. The sample was memory CD4+ T cells from PBMCs. Stated subset: CD45RA-negative fraction. The DNA for the CDR3 is TGCAGCGTTGGCAGAGTCTACAATGAGCAGTTCTTC. This codes for CSVGRVYNEQFF.